Below, one T cell receptor (beta chain) is given with its context. Seattle patients were enrolled during active infection and followed longitudinally. The entry originates in a study of blood T cell repertoires in COVID-19. Study overall: The origin of the acute and convalescent COVID-19 samples was the United States, Italy and Spain. T cells, B-cell-depleted T cells, or PBMCs supplied cDNA or gDNA.

Authors' analysis steps: Amplification with reference gene primers provided the estimates of nucleated cell counts. Using immunoSEQ multiplex PCR, the repertoire was profiled, and TCRdb retains in-frame clones only, with some absent. That table gives V, J and clone size, and the DNA gave D and trimming. The sample consists of fewer than 200,000 clones, roughly 76% of them appearing once. This receptor was obtained from a woman over 75 with COVID-19, enrolled during active disease. Sequenced sample: peripheral blood.

CDR3 in amino acids: CASSMRGGANTGELFF. The CDR3 DNA follows: TGTGCCAGCAGCATGCGGGGTGGGGCGAACACCGGGGAGCTGTTTTTT. The gene calls are TRBV9 and TRBJ2-2, with a weak D call TRBD2 (6 bases). Germline values: CDR1 SGDLS, CDR2 YYNGEE. This CDR3 is 16 amino acids long. V lost 4 bases and J lost 0, with 13 bases in between. The full variable domain, its missing parts supplied by reference TRBV9 and TRBJ2-2, is DSGVTQTPKHLITATGQRVTLRCSPRSGDLSVYWYQQSLDQGLQFLIQYYNGEERAKGNILERFSAQQFPDLHSELNLSSLELGDSALYFCASSMRGGANTGELFFGEGSRLTVL.